Detailed here is one TCR beta chain. The antigen this receptor binds is unknown. The input lacks base qualities; no much larger clone sits a single base away. The immunoSEQ Assay, a bias-controlled multiplex PCR, was used to amplify TCRbeta CDR3 regions from genomic DNA. The authors processed their data as follows. Nucleated cell counts per sample were estimated from amplification of reference gene primers within the assay. To quantify the absolute abundance of each unique TCRbeta CDR3 rearrangement, sequence reads were collapsed and filtered. For each sample, productive Simpson clonality was calculated as the square root of Simpson's diversity index over productive rearrangements. Entries here come from immuneACCESS through TCRdb and include only in-frame sequences with V and J called. Some clones fail to appear in such tables; in the studies checked, an unresolved V gene covers under half of the shortfall, and the cause of the remainder is unknown. V and J calls and clone size follow that table, whereas D and trimming were derived from the DNA. The sample table records 270,000 or so clones; roughly 89% of these occur just once. 2.5% to 3% of the sample is held by the ten biggest clonotypes.

These data are taken from a study of blood T cell repertoires in COVID-19 (dated by TCRdb to about 2020). A note on the overall study: Samples covering the acute and convalescent phases of COVID-19 were provided by collaborators in the United States, Italy and Spain. Subjects who had been exposed to COVID-19, were actively infected with it, or had recovered from it provided the deeply sampled blood TCRbeta repertoires that made up the dataset. Where HLA class I and class II types were available, the types were taken from metadata supplied by the sample provider, not from assay-based typing. The prospective study material was composed of cDNA or gDNA derived from T cells, B-cell-depleted T cells, or PBMCs. The repertoires were made available in a free public database intended to serve as a resource for research on the immune response to SARS-CoV-2. A de-identified subject ID, COVID-19 status, age in years and sex were almost always included in the sample metadata. Samples came from the ongoing ImmuneRACE study (first 160 participants) plus 1,254 subjects from 6 global collaborators.

Study-wide findings and limitations: How much clinical and demographic metadata was included differed by source and by participant, and the metadata was provided uncurated.

Collaborating institutions collected whole blood in K2EDTA tubes following their own protocols. For TCRbeta analysis, collaborators shipped samples in one of three forms: frozen whole blood, isolated PBMCs, or DNA extracted from either of those sample types. Input material: peripheral blood. The receptor comes from a woman aged 25 to 39 with active or convalescent COVID-19.

The nucleotide sequence reads as follows: TGTGCCACCAGTGAAGGTGCAGGGGTGAACACCGGGGAGCTGTTTTTT. It specifies CATSEGAGVNTGELFF. The chain uses TRBV24-1 and TRBJ2-2; TRBD1 is perhaps the D gene, given 6 matching bases. The CDR3 contains 16 residues, cysteine and phenylalanine counted. Kept here is only the CDR3 DNA, which spans 48 bases and is read in frame from base 1. Reading the germline V gene gives CDR1 KGHDR and CDR2 SFDVKD. The junction carries 12 bases between V and J, which are trimmed by 4 bases and 1 base respectively.